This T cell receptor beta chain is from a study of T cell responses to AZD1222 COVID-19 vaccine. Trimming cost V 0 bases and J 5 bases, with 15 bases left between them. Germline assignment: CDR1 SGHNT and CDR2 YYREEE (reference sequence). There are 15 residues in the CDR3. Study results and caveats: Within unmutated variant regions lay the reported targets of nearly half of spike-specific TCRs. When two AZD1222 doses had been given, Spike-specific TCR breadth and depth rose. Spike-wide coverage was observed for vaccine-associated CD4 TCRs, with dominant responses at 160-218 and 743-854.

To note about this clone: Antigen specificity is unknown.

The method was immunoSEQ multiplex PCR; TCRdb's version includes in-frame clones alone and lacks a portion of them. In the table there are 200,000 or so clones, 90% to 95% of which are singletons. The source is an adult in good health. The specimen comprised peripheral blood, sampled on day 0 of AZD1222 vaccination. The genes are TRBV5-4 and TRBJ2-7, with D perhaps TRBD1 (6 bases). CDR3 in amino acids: CASSLEGRGSHEQYF. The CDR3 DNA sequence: TGTGCCAGCAGCTTGGAGGGCAGGGGATCCCACGAGCAGTACTTC.